The 28 T cell receptor beta chains listed next were all sequenced from one sample in a study of CD8+ T cells in alopecia areata. Following extraction, RNA underwent reverse transcription to cDNA, which served as the sequencing template. Sequenced by immunoSEQ multiplex PCR; TCRdb stores in-frame clones only, minus some. Counted here are about 99,000 clones, 55% occurring once; the ten biggest clones make up around 9%. The sample taken for sequencing was CD4+ T cells sorted from blood. These receptors originate from a human donor in good health.

In its sample, this clone was seen a few times. V and J are TRBV6-5 and TRBJ2-2; D is possibly TRBD2 (5 bases). CDR1 MNHEY and CDR2 SVGAGI come from the germline V gene. This CDR3 is built from 13 residues. The V end was cut by 6 bases, the J end by 5 bases, with 10 bases between. CDR3 sequence reads: CASSEGNTGELFF. For the CDR3, the DNA is TGTGCCAGCAGCGAGGGAAATACCGGGGAGCTGTTTTTT.

This chain joins TRBV6-5 and TRBJ2-7; weak D call: TRBD1 (6 bases). Germline loops: CDR1 MNHEY, CDR2 SVGAGI. CDR3 size: 15 residues. Between the trimmed V and J ends, which lost 6 bases and 0 bases, there was a span of 15 bases. The CDR3 loop is CASRDGQWSSYEQYF. Written as DNA, the CDR3 is TGTGCCAGCAGAGACGGACAGTGGAGCTCCTACGAGCAGTACTTC.

CDR3 sequence reads: CASSSGGQETQYF. In DNA, the CDR3 is TGTGCCAGCAGCTCCGGGGGCCAAGAGACCCAGTACTTC. This sequence joins TRBV7-8 and TRBJ2-5, with a possible D match to TRBD2 (6 bases). Deletions cut 4 bases from V and 1 base from J, with 7 bases between. There are 13 residues in the CDR3. The germline gives CDR1 SGHVS, CDR2 FQNEAQ.

This chain connects TRBV2 to TRBJ2-7; D uncertain. CDR3 length: 14 residues. The germline V and J ends were trimmed by 5 bases and 0 bases, with 11 bases remaining between them. Germline-derived CDR1 and CDR2 are SNHLY and FYNNEI. CDR3 DNA sequence: TGTGCCAGCAGTCTCCAATTCTTCTCCTACGAGCAGTACTTC. This encodes CASSLQFFSYEQYF.

This clone was observed once. V and J are TRBV6-1 and TRBJ2-5; 8 bases are a match to TRBD1. The J call may be incorrect, as the DNA end agrees better with TRBJ2-7. Germline CDR1 and CDR2: MNHNS and SASEGT. CDR3 length: 14 amino acids. CDR3 loop: CASSHADRVYEQYF. The CDR3 bases are TGTGCCAGCAGTCACGCGGACAGGGTCTACGAGCAGTACTTC.

This clone was seen a handful of times. The chain joins TRBV4-3 to TRBJ1-5; perhaps TRBD1 as D (5 bases). Deletions cut 0 bases from V and 1 base from J, with 16 bases between. CDR3 size: 18 residues. Germline CDR1 and CDR2: LGHNA and YSLEER. The CDR3 nucleotides read TGCGCCAGCAGCCAAGATCTCACGGGCAGGGCGAGCAATCAGCCCCAGCATTTT. Translation gives CASSQDLTGRASNQPQHF.

The rearrangement links TRBV29-1 to TRBJ2-3; possibly TRBD2 for D (7 bases). The V gene lost 4 bases and the J gene lost 4 bases, with 12 bases spanning the gap. The CDR3 has 13 residues. From germline, CDR1 is SQVTM and CDR2 ANQGSEA. The CDR3 here is CSVAGGLADTQYF. CDR3 bases: TGCAGCGTTGCGGGGGGCCTGGCAGATACGCAGTATTTT.

V usage is TRBV29-1 and J usage is TRBJ2-1; the match to TRBD2 covers 8 bases. The CDR3 runs to 14 residues. The germline CDR1 and CDR2 sequences are SQVTM and ANQGSEA. The V gene end was trimmed by 3 bases and the J gene end by 1 base; junction bases not matched to a gene: 2. CDR3 sequence: CSVERGASYNEQFF. The CDR3 DNA reads as TGCAGCGTTGAGCGGGGGGCATCCTACAATGAGCAGTTCTTC.

The V call is TRBV7-9, the J call TRBJ1-2; 9 nucleotides line up with TRBD1. Germline trimming cut 5 bases from V and 8 bases from J; bases unmatched to any gene: 12. The CDR3 is 15 amino acids. From germline, CDR1 is SEHNR and CDR2 FQNEAQ (reference sequence). The CDR3 sequence: CASSHDRDRERGYTF. CDR3 in DNA: TGTGCCAGCAGCCACGACCGGGACAGGGAGAGAGGCTACACCTTC.

CDR3 in DNA: TGCAGCGTTGGAGTGTTTTACGAGCAGTACTTC. Residues: CSVGVFYEQYF. The chain uses TRBV29-1 and TRBJ2-7; D not certain. Per the germline V gene, CDR1 is SQVTM and CDR2 is ANQGSEA. CDR3 size: 11 residues. V was trimmed by 4 bases and J by 4 bases, leaving 8 bases between them.

The chain combines TRBV5-6 with TRBJ1-5, with D unclear. This CDR3 region has 14 residues. Trimming shortened V by 2 bases and J by 9 bases, and 15 bases separated the two germline ends. CDR1 is SGHDT, CDR2 YYEEEE, per germline. CDR3 DNA sequence: TGTGCCAGCAGCTTTGGCCGGGTATCGAGGCCCCAGCATTTT. It codes for CASSFGRVSRPQHF.

The chain recombines TRBV28 with TRBJ2-7; D uncertain. V lost 3 bases and J lost 3, with 15 bases in between. Germline CDR1 and CDR2: MDHEN and SYDVKM. The CDR3 extends over 15 amino acids. CDR3 coding DNA: TGTGCCAGCAGTTTTTCAACATCCCGTGGCTACGAGCAGTACTTC. Protein product: CASSFSTSRGYEQYF.

This chain links TRBV29-1 with TRBJ2-7; D is ambiguous. The CDR3 is 14 amino acids. Germline values: CDR1 SQVTM, CDR2 ANQGSEA. V was clipped by 4 bases and J by 3 bases, with 16 bases between them. The CDR3: CSVGLRAYDYEQYF. The CDR3 DNA reads TGCAGCGTTGGCCTCCGTGCGTACGACTACGAGCAGTACTTC.

In its sample, this clone was seen a few times. J is TRBJ1-2 and V is TRBV29-1, with a weak D call TRBD1 (5 bases). The V gene lost 3 bases and the J gene lost 4 bases, with 9 bases spanning the gap. Germline-derived CDR1 and CDR2 are SQVTM and ANQGSEA. CDR3 length: 12 amino acids. The chain's CDR3 is CSVETAIYGYTF. DNA of the CDR3: TGCAGCGTTGAGACAGCAATCTATGGCTACACCTTC.

The chain joins TRBV5-1 to TRBJ2-7; the D gene is possibly TRBD2 (5 bases). This CDR3 is 14 amino acids long. The germline V gene encodes CDR1 SGHRS and CDR2 YFSETQ. Trimming took 0 bases from V and 3 from J, leaving 10 bases between them. The CDR3 coding sequence is TGCGCCAGCAGCTTGGGCGGCGGAGGCTACGAGCAGTACTTC. The encoded protein is CASSLGGGGYEQYF.

This chain joins TRBV29-1 and TRBJ1-1; 8 bases line up with TRBD1. Germline loops: CDR1 SQVTM, CDR2 ANQGSEA. The ends lost 6 bases at V and 4 bases at J; junction bases unmatched: 4. The CDR3 loop spans 12 amino acids. CDR3 nucleotides: TGCAGCGTGGACACAGGGGGCACTGAAGCTTTCTTT. Protein product: CSVDTGGTEAFF.

This clone was observed a few times. The V and J genes are TRBV7-9 and TRBJ1-2, with 8 bases aligning to TRBD1. The germline gives CDR1 SEHNR, CDR2 FQNEAQ (reference sequence). CDR3 length: 14 residues. The J segment lost 8 bases and the V segment lost 5 bases, leaving 10 bases of the junction unmatched. The CDR3 loop is CASSAMAGGWGYTF. In nucleotides, the CDR3 is TGTGCCAGCAGCGCAATGGCAGGGGGCTGGGGCTACACCTTC. Drawing the rest from reference TRBV7-9 and TRBJ1-2, the complete variable domain is DTGVSQNPRHKITKRGQNVTFRCDPISEHNRLYWYRQTLGQGPEFLTYFQNEAQLEKSRLLSDRFSAERPKGSFSTLEIQRTEQGDSAMYLCASSAMAGGWGYTFGSGTRLTVV.

The chain couples TRBV7-9 to TRBJ2-7; the D is unclear. In germline, CDR1 is SEHNR, CDR2 FQNEAQ (reference sequence). The CDR3 sequence is 13 residues long. V was shortened by 1 base and J by 2 bases, with 6 bases between the two germline ends. The CDR3 protein is CASSLVAAYEQYF. In nucleotides, the CDR3 is TGTGCCAGCAGCTTAGTTGCGGCCTACGAGCAGTACTTC.

There are a few counts of this clone. The genes are TRBV23-1 and TRBJ1-5; D not resolved. TRBV23-1 is an ORF; its function is uncertain. V was cut by 4 bases and J by 0 bases, with 7 bases left in between. CDR3 length equals 14 residues. The CDR3 DNA reads as TGCGCCAGCAGTCCAGTGAGTAGCAATCAGCCCCAGCATTTT. Encoded protein: CASSPVSSNQPQHF.

The chain joins TRBV7-9 to TRBJ2-1; maybe TRBD2 (6 bases). Trimming removed 2 bases at V and 6 bases at J, with 17 bases between. This CDR3 region has 16 residues. Germline V gives CDR1 SEHNR, CDR2 FQNEAQ (reference sequence). CDR3 protein: CASSLWMGRGINEQFF. The CDR3 bases are TGTGCCAGCAGCTTATGGATGGGACGCGGGATCAATGAGCAGTTCTTC.

Note on this clone: At one boundary the junction diverges from the germline segment, which might be a read error. The CDR3 spells CASSVTSARRETQYF. CDR3 DNA: TGTGCCAGCAGCGTAACTAGCGCTCGTCGAGAGACCCAGTACTTC. J is TRBJ2-5 and V is TRBV7-3, with TRBD2 identical over 7 bases. Germline lookup yields CDR1 SGHTA and CDR2 FQGTGA. The CDR3 consists of 15 residues.

This chain uses TRBV7-2 with TRBJ1-5; 8 bases are shared with TRBD1. The CDR3 loop spans 14 amino acids. Germline CDR1 reads SGHTA; CDR2 reads FQGNSA. The trim removed 1 base at V and 8 bases at J, leaving 4 bases unmatched. CDR3 sequence: CASSLGAGGKPQHF. The CDR3 bases are TGTGCCAGCAGCTTAGGCGCAGGGGGCAAGCCCCAGCATTTT.

The gene calls are TRBV2 and TRBJ2-5; tentatively, D is TRBD1 (5 bases). This CDR3 contains 12 residues. V lost 5 bases to trimming and J lost 3 bases, with 7 bases between them. Looked up from germline, CDR1 is SNHLY and CDR2 is FYNNEI. CDR3 bases: TGTGCCAGCAGTATCAGGGAAGAGACCCAGTACTTC. Translating it yields CASSIREETQYF.

The chain couples TRBV7-2 to TRBJ1-4, with 7 bases matching TRBD1. The length of the CDR3 is 14 residues. Germline V CDR1 and CDR2: SGHTA, FQGNSA. V shed 1 base and J 7 bases; nucleotides not matched to a gene: 3. CDR3 nucleotides: TGTGCCAGCAGCTTAGACAGGGGCGCTGAAAAACTGTTTTTT. Encoded protein: CASSLDRGAEKLFF.

V gene TRBV30 combines with J gene TRBJ1-2, with D unclear. The V end was cut by 0 bases, the J end by 2 bases, with 7 bases between. Germline CDR1 is GTSNPN and CDR2 is SVGIG (reference sequence). This CDR3 has 13 residues. The CDR3 DNA reads as TGTGCCTGGAGTGTTGCAGTCAACTATGGCTACACCTTC. It translates to CAWSVAVNYGYTF.

The rearrangement joins TRBV25-1 to TRBJ2-5; D is perhaps TRBD1 (5 bases). The CDR3 contains 14 residues. Trimming left V 5 bases short and J 1 base short, with 11 bases between. The germline gives CDR1 MGHDK, CDR2 SYGVNS. The CDR3 loop is CASSSIGVQETQYF. The CDR3 DNA reads TGTGCCAGCAGTTCGATAGGGGTCCAAGAGACCCAGTACTTC.

The chain recombines TRBV29-1 with TRBJ2-2; tentatively, D is TRBD2 (5 bases). The CDR3 spans 15 residues. In germline, CDR1 is SQVTM, CDR2 ANQGSEA. Trimming cost V 0 bases and J 2 bases, with 10 bases left between them. CDR3 in DNA: TGCAGCGTTGAAGATCGGGCTAGCAACACCGGGGAGCTGTTTTTT. Residues: CSVEDRASNTGELFF.

This rearrangement joins TRBV29-1 to TRBJ1-5; D unclear. The CDR3 is made up of 13 amino acids. Germline CDR1 and CDR2: SQVTM and ANQGSEA. The germline V and J ends were trimmed by 5 bases and 7 bases, with 15 bases remaining between them. Here the CDR3 DNA reads TGCAGCGTTACGGTCGCCGCGAGCCAGCCCCAGCATTTT. Translating it yields CSVTVAASQPQHF.